This entry lists 13 T cell receptor beta chains sequenced from one sample in a study of blood T cell repertoires in COVID-19. TCRdb's table, derived via immunoSEQ multiplex PCR, lists solely in-frame clones and lacks some. The sample lists 110,000 or so clones; more than 80% were seen once. The sample taken for sequencing was peripheral blood. Every receptor here comes from a woman in her seventies with acute or convalescent COVID-19.

The CDR3 bases are TGTGCCAGCAGGTCTACAGGGAACAGCAATCAGCCCCAGCATTTT. As protein: CASRSTGNSNQPQHF. The chain combines TRBV28 with TRBJ1-5; D perhaps matches TRBD1 (6 bases). CDR1 and CDR2 (germline): MDHEN, SYDVKM. Trimming shortened V by 6 bases and J by 1 base, and 13 bases separated the two germline ends. The CDR3 consists of 15 residues.

The chain uses TRBV7-2 and TRBJ2-2; weak D call: TRBD1 (5 bases). From germline, CDR1 is SGHTA and CDR2 FQGNSA. The CDR3 consists of 16 residues. Trimming shortened V by 0 bases and J by 4 bases, and 12 bases separated the two germline ends. The CDR3 DNA reads TGTGCCAGCAGCTTAGCGACAGTGTCGGGCACCGGGGAGCTGTTTTTT. This gives the protein CASSLATVSGTGELFF.

This chain connects TRBV2 to TRBJ2-1; 11 bases line up with TRBD2. Germline trimming cut 0 bases from V and 5 bases from J; bases unmatched to any gene: 9. Germline values: CDR1 SNHLY, CDR2 FYNNEI. The CDR3 sequence is 18 residues long. The CDR3 here is CASSEARASGRINNEQFF. CDR3 DNA: TGTGCCAGCAGTGAAGCGCGGGCTAGCGGGAGGATTAACAATGAGCAGTTCTTC.

The rearrangement joins TRBV4-3 to TRBJ1-2, with 11 nucleotides matching TRBD1. After removal of 0 bases from V and 4 bases from J, the junction contained 10 bases not matched to a gene. The CDR3 consists of 18 residues. CDR1 is LGHNA, CDR2 YSLEER, per germline. The CDR3 bases are TGCGCCAGCAGCCAAGATAACAGCCGGGACAGGGGGATCTATGGCTACACCTTC. Translating it yields CASSQDNSRDRGIYGYTF.

The chain joins TRBV19 to TRBJ1-1; TRBD1 might be the D (5 bases). CDR1 and CDR2 from the germline V gene are LNHDA and SQIVND (reference sequence). The V end was cut by 7 bases, the J end by 2 bases, with 17 bases between. The CDR3 is 15 amino acids. The CDR3 DNA reads as TGTGCCAGTATGAGACCCAGACAGCGAAACACTGAAGCTTTCTTT. Translated, it gives CASMRPRQRNTEAFF.

The chain is built from TRBV19 and TRBJ2-2, with a tentative D call TRBD2 (5 bases). Germline V lookup: CDR1 LNHDA, CDR2 SQIVND (reference sequence). V lost 7 bases and J 4 bases, leaving 10 bases between the germline ends. CDR3 length: 13 amino acids. The CDR3 DNA follows: TGTGCCAGTATGCGGGTACGCACCGGGGAGCTGTTTTTT. Translated, it gives CASMRVRTGELFF.

The J gene is TRBJ2-7, the V gene TRBV12-5; 9 nucleotides align to TRBD1. The germline V gene has CDR1 LGHNT and CDR2 FRNRAP. This CDR3 is 13 amino acids long. Unmatched junction bases numbered 6, after V lost 6 bases and J lost 6 bases. In nucleotides, the CDR3 is TGTGCTAGTGGACTACAGGGGGCGAGCGAGCAGTACTTC. Amino acid sequence: CASGLQGASEQYF.

This clone was recorded a few times. The J gene is TRBJ1-4, the V gene TRBV2, with D possibly being TRBD1 (5 bases). V was pared by 3 bases and J by 14 bases, with 13 bases between. CDR3 length equals 12 residues. Germline V CDR1 and CDR2: SNHLY, FYNNEI. The CDR3 region has the DNA TGTGCCAGCAGTGATCGCAGGGCGGTCCTGTTTTTT. Encoded protein: CASSDRRAVLFF. Together with reference TRBV2 and TRBJ1-4, the CDR3 gives the full variable domain: EPEVTQTPSHQVTQMGQEVILRCVPISNHLYFYWYRQILGQKVEFLVSFYNNEISEKSEIFDDQFSVERPDGSNFTLKIRSTKLEDSAMYFCASSDRRAVLFFGSGTQLSVL.

V usage is TRBV12-5 and J usage is TRBJ2-2; TRBD1 matches at 7 bases. V shed 1 base, J shed 10 bases, and the junction held 6 bases outside the gene matches. Germline CDR1 LGHNT, CDR2 FRNRAP. This CDR3 region has 14 residues. The CDR3 region is CASGLGRQGLELFF. The CDR3 nucleotides read TGTGCTAGTGGTTTGGGTCGACAGGGTTTGGAGCTGTTTTTT. The full variable domain, with the rest looked up from reference TRBV12-5 and TRBJ2-2, is DARVTQTPRHKVTEMGQEVTMRCQPILGHNTVFWYRQTMMQGLELLAYFRNRAPLDDSGMPKDRFSAEMPDATLATLKIQPSEPRDSAVYFCASGLGRQGLELFFGEGSRLTVL.

The rearrangement links TRBV21-1 to TRBJ2-5; the D segment call TRBD2 is taken from the table without a DNA check. TRBV21-1 is shown as a pseudogene. The CDR3 has 10 amino acids. CDR3 nucleotide sequence: TGTGCCAGCAGCCCAAAGCCCCAGTACTTC. Amino acids: CASSPKPQYF.

The rearrangement links TRBV5-1 to TRBJ1-1, with 7 bases that match TRBD1. J gave up 1 base and V 3 bases, and 6 bases lay outside the gene matches. The germline V gene encodes CDR1 SGHRS and CDR2 YFSETQ. The CDR3 has 15 residues. Written as DNA, the CDR3 is TGCGCCAGCAGCTCCAACAGGGGAAGGAACACTGAAGCTTTCTTT. It encodes CASSSNRGRNTEAFF.

This clone has only one observation. The chain employs TRBV5-1 and TRBJ1-3; D unresolved. The CDR3 contains 14 residues. Germline values: CDR1 SGHRS, CDR2 YFSETQ. The V end was cut by 3 bases, the J end by 0 bases, with 7 bases between. The CDR3 DNA is TGCGCCAGCAGCTCAAGCTACTCTGGAAACACCATATATTTT. It specifies CASSSSYSGNTIYF.

The CDR3 sequence: CASSLAAGGSTSLYEQYF. For the CDR3, the DNA is TGTGCCAGCAGCTTAGCAGCGGGAGGGTCTACATCGCTCTACGAGCAGTACTTC. The rearrangement joins TRBV7-2 to TRBJ2-7; TRBD2 agrees at 10 bases. Germline CDR1 reads SGHTA; CDR2 reads FQGNSA. Losses at the gene ends were 0 bases for V and 3 bases for J; bases not matched to a gene: 11. The CDR3 has 18 residues.